These T cell receptor beta chains were read from a single sample in a study of shared clonotypes between healthy human individuals. The data were produced by immunoSEQ multiplex PCR, yet TCRdb's version contains in-frame clones alone and is incomplete. The table shows 2 million to 2.5 million clones, with approximately 93% occurring only once. Sequencing was carried out using naive CD4+ T cells from PBMCs. The receptors come from a man younger than 30 in good health. Some clones in this sample may be carry-over from other donors' samples. The CDR3 runs from the conserved cysteine through the conserved F or W. A D gene is named only where the DNA matches it firmly. Not all rows give a size; the values are once, few, many and, for expanded clones, a class.

cdr3_nt	cdr3_aa	d_call	clone_size	v_call	j_call
TGTGCCAGCAGCGCCCGACTAGCGGGAGCAGATACGCAGTATTTT	CASSARLAGADTQYF	TRBD2	.	TRBV11-2	TRBJ2-3
TGTGCCAGCAGTCCCTCCCGAACCAGCGGGCTCCAAGAGACCCAGTACTTC	CASSPSRTSGLQETQYF	.	.	TRBV28	TRBJ2-5
TGTGCCAGCAGTTTAGCTACTCGACAGACCTCTGGAAACACCATATATTTT	CASSLATRQTSGNTIYF	.	.	TRBV28	TRBJ1-3
TGCGCCAGCAGCCAAGACCCGGGAGGCTACAATGAGCAGTTCTTC	CASSQDPGGYNEQFF	TRBD2	.	TRBV4-1	TRBJ2-1
TGTGCCAGCACTCTTTCCGGAGGGTCGGGGAACTATGGCTACACCTTC	CASTLSGGSGNYGYTF	.	.	TRBV28	TRBJ1-2
TGTGCCAGCTCACCGGCGGCCGACGCTAACTATGGCTACACCTTC	CASSPAADANYGYTF	.	.	TRBV18	TRBJ1-2
TGTGCCAGCAGCTCTAGCAGTCCAGCGGGAGTTCGCACAGATACGCAGTATTTT	CASSSSSPAGVRTDTQYF	TRBD2	.	TRBV9	TRBJ2-3
TGTGCCAGCAGTTTGCGGGACTGGAAATCTAGCACAGATACGCAGTATTTT	CASSLRDWKSSTDTQYF	.	.	TRBV28	TRBJ2-3
TGTGCCAGCAGCTCGGGACAGAACCAGACCTTC	CASSSGQNQTF	TRBD1	few	TRBV7-3	TRBJ1-2
TGTGCTAGTGGCCGGTATGAATGGACCCAGTACTTC	CASGRYEWTQYF	.	.	TRBV12-5	TRBJ2-5
TGTGCCAGCAGCCAATCTAAGGGGATTGGGGACATTCAGTACTTC	CASSQSKGIGDIQYF	.	.	TRBV16	TRBJ2-4
TGCAGCGTTGCCCCGCGGACAGGGTCCTACGAGCAGTACTTC	CSVAPRTGSYEQYF	TRBD1	once	TRBV29-1	TRBJ2-7
TGTGCCAGCTCTCTACTGGGGACTGAAGCTTTCTTT	CASSLLGTEAFF	.	few	TRBV18	TRBJ1-1
TGCGCCAGCAGCCAACCTATAGCGGGAGGGAGAGGCGGGGAGCTGTTTTTT	CASSQPIAGGRGGELFF	TRBD2	.	TRBV4-1	TRBJ2-2
TGTGCCAGCAGTCCCGGGACGACCCCCTACGAGCAGTACTTC	CASSPGTTPYEQYF	.	.	TRBV6-5	TRBJ2-7
TGTGCCAGCAGCTCCGGGACTGGGTCCTACAATGAGCAGTTCTTC	CASSSGTGSYNEQFF	.	.	TRBV7-2	TRBJ2-1
TGTGCCAGCAGTACCCCCGGCAGGGGCGAAACTAACTATGGCTACACCTTC	CASSTPGRGETNYGYTF	.	.	TRBV28	TRBJ1-2
TGTGCCAGCAGCTTGGCTCGGACTTACTCCTACAATGAGCAGTTCTTC	CASSLARTYSYNEQFF	.	.	TRBV5-6	TRBJ2-1
TGCAGCTCGGCGGGACAGGGCAACACTGAAGCTTTCTTT	CSSAGQGNTEAFF	TRBD1	.	TRBV29-1	TRBJ1-1
TGCGCCAGCAGCCCGAGGGGACAGGGGGCGTTCGAGCAGTACTTC	CASSPRGQGAFEQYF	TRBD1	.	TRBV5-1	TRBJ2-7
TGTGCCAGCAGCGTAGCTCCCACAGGAGGGATTGAAGCTTTCTTT	CASSVAPTGGIEAFF	.	.	TRBV9	TRBJ1-1
TGCGCCAGCAGGTATCTAGAGAACACCGGGGAGCTGTTTTTT	CASRYLENTGELFF	.	.	TRBV5-1	TRBJ2-2
TGCGCCAGCAGCCGATCCGGGACAGGCAGCGCCTATGGCTACACCTTC	CASSRSGTGSAYGYTF	TRBD1	.	TRBV4-1	TRBJ1-2
TGCGCCAGCAGCGACCGGGACAGGAGCTACGAGCAGTACTTC	CASSDRDRSYEQYF	TRBD1	.	TRBV4-1	TRBJ2-7
TGTGCCAGCAGCGGCGGTAGCTCCTACAATGAGCAGTTCTTC	CASSGGSSYNEQFF	.	.	TRBV7-3	TRBJ2-1
TGTGCCATCAGTGAGGTTCTAGGCTATGGCTACACCTTC	CAISEVLGYGYTF	.	few	TRBV10-3	TRBJ1-2
TGTGCCAGCAGCTATCTAGCGGACACCGGGGAGCTGTTTTTT	CASSYLADTGELFF	TRBD2	.	TRBV7-3	TRBJ2-2
TGTGCCAGCAGTTTTCCGACAGGGTTAGACGAGCAGTACTTC	CASSFPTGLDEQYF	TRBD1	.	TRBV28	TRBJ2-7
TGTGCCAGCAGCCGGCCCAAAGGGATTGGCTACACCTTC	CASSRPKGIGYTF	.	few	TRBV14	TRBJ1-2
TGTGCCAGCAGCTTACAACTTGAAAATGAGCAGTTCTTC	CASSLQLENEQFF	.	.	TRBV11-3	TRBJ2-1
TGTGCCACCAGCAGAGTCTACAATGAGCAGTTCTTC	CATSRVYNEQFF	.	.	TRBV15	TRBJ2-1
TGCAGCGTTCAAGAGGTCATGAACACTGAAGCTTTCTTT	CSVQEVMNTEAFF	.	few	TRBV29-1	TRBJ1-1
TGTGCCAGTAGTACCCGACTGGGGAGCTCCTACGAGCAGTACTTC	CASSTRLGSSYEQYF	.	.	TRBV19	TRBJ2-7
TGTGCCAGCAGTTACCCCTGGGTACGTGCCAAAAACATTCAGTACTTC	CASSYPWVRAKNIQYF	.	.	TRBV6-8	TRBJ2-4
TGTGCCAGCAGTCGGGGTAACCAGCCCCAGCATTTT	CASSRGNQPQHF	.	.	TRBV2	TRBJ1-5